This is a list of T cell receptor beta chains from one sample in a study of CD8+ T cells in alopecia areata. Only in-frame clones appear in the TCRdb table, and some are missing; sequencing was by immunoSEQ multiplex PCR. The sample has about 220,000 clones, under 75% seen once. This specimen was CD4+ T cells sorted from blood, taken at week 4, from a patient treated with tofacitinib. These receptors originate from a human donor with alopecia areata. Both conserved end residues are part of each CDR3. Each record gives: CDR3 protein, CDR3 DNA, D gene, V gene, clone size, J gene. A D gene is named only where the DNA matches it firmly. Clone size appears in some rows only: once, few, many, or a class for an expanded clone.

CDR3: CASSLVVQGALDEQYF
DNA: TGTGCCAGCAGCTTAGTGGTACAGGGGGCTTTGGACGAGCAGTACTTC
D: TRBD1
V: TRBV7-6
size: .
J: TRBJ2-7

CDR3: CAWSTTGTATNEKLFF
DNA: TGTGCCTGGAGTACTACGGGGACGGCAACTAATGAAAAACTGTTTTTT
D: .
V: TRBV30
size: .
J: TRBJ1-4

CDR3: CATSREETQYF
DNA: TGTGCCACCAGCAGAGAAGAGACCCAGTACTTC
D: .
V: TRBV15
size: .
J: TRBJ2-5

CDR3: CAWSPGGGESTEAFF
DNA: TGTGCCTGGAGTCCCGGGGGCGGGGAGAGCACTGAAGCTTTCTTT
D: .
V: TRBV30
size: .
J: TRBJ1-1

CDR3: CASSQGAYGYTF
DNA: TGTGCCAGCAGCCAAGGGGCCTATGGCTACACCTTC
D: .
V: TRBV4-2
size: once
J: TRBJ1-2

CDR3: CASSSTRVNTEAFF
DNA: TGCGCCAGCAGCTCCACCAGGGTGAACACTGAAGCTTTCTTT
D: .
V: TRBV5-1
size: .
J: TRBJ1-1

CDR3: CSALGRSTTGELFF
DNA: TGCAGCGCCTTAGGGCGGTCGACCACCGGGGAGCTGTTTTTT
D: .
V: TRBV29-1
size: .
J: TRBJ2-2

CDR3: CSVTQLAGGPDTQYF
DNA: TGCAGCGTTACCCAACTAGCGGGGGGCCCAGATACGCAGTATTTT
D: TRBD2
V: TRBV29-1
size: .
J: TRBJ2-3

CDR3: CASSGGPLSYEQYF
DNA: TGTGCCAGCAGCGGGGGACCCCTTTCCTACGAGCAGTACTTC
D: .
V: TRBV5-6
size: .
J: TRBJ2-7

CDR3: CASSLSQGGYEQFF
DNA: TGTGCCAGCAGCTTATCTCAGGGAGGCTATGAGCAGTTCTTC
D: .
V: TRBV7-2
size: .
J: TRBJ2-1